These 23 T cell receptor beta chains were all obtained from the same sample, sequenced in a study of cytomegalovirus exposure and HLA in healthy donors. PCR primers comprised 60 Vbeta and 13 Jbeta primers. The repertoire was sequenced with immunoSEQ multiplex PCR; TCRdb's copy has only in-frame clones and lacks some. The repertoire holds approximately 240,000 clones, with more than 60% as singletons. The sequencing input was PBMCs. The receptors here all came from a woman aged 55-69 years in good health and CMV-seropositive.

The chain recombines TRBV7-2 with TRBJ1-6, with 8 bases fitting TRBD1. This CDR3 region has 13 residues. Germline trimming cut 5 bases from V and 11 bases from J; bases unmatched to any gene: 5. CDR1 and CDR2 (germline): SGHTA, FQGNSA. CDR3 in amino acids: CASSPDRATPLHF. The CDR3, as DNA: TGTGCCAGCAGCCCGGACAGGGCCACACCCCTCCACTTT. Using reference TRBV7-2 and TRBJ1-6 for the parts outside the CDR3, the full variable domain is GAGVSQSPSNKVTEKGKDVELRCDPISGHTALYWYRQSLGQGLEFLIYFQGNSAPDKSGLPSDRFSAERTGGSVSTLTIQRTQQEDSAVYLCASSPDRATPLHFGNGTRLTVT.

V gene TRBV11-2 combines with J gene TRBJ2-1; TRBD1 matches at 8 bases. CDR1 and CDR2 (germline): SGHAT, FQNNGV. With V trimmed by 2 bases and J by 7 bases, 7 bases remained unmatched. The CDR3 runs 15 residues. CDR3 nucleotides: TGTGCCAGCAGCTTAAACCGGGACAGGTTTAATGAGCAGTTCTTC. It translates to CASSLNRDRFNEQFF.

This clone was observed a few times. The CDR3 reads CASSLLDRNTEAFF. The CDR3 DNA reads as TGCGCCAGCAGCTTGCTAGACAGGAACACTGAAGCTTTCTTT. The V gene is TRBV5-1, the J gene TRBJ1-1, with D possibly being TRBD1 (5 bases). Trimming shortened V by 1 base and J by 1 base, and 8 bases separated the two germline ends. The CDR3 covers 14 residues. Germline V gene data show CDR1 as SGHRS and CDR2 as YFSETQ.

This clone was seen only once. J is TRBJ2-3 and V is TRBV6-1; D possibly corresponds to TRBD2 (6 bases). The CDR3 is made up of 15 amino acids. Germline assignment: CDR1 MNHNS and CDR2 SASEGT. Trimming pared 3 bases from V and 7 bases from J, leaving 17 bases between. The CDR3 nucleotides are TGTGCCAGCAGTGACGCTGACCCCGGGGGAAATACGCAGTATTTT. Protein sequence: CASSDADPGGNTQYF.

V gene TRBV25-1 combines with J gene TRBJ2-7; D perhaps matches TRBD1 (5 bases). V gave up 8 bases and J gave up 4 bases, with 15 bases separating them. The CDR3 totals 13 residues. Germline CDR1 MGHDK, CDR2 SYGVNS. In DNA form, the CDR3 reads TGTGCCAGCGGACACTACGCAGGGTACGAGCAGTACTTC. Translation gives CASGHYAGYEQYF.

The chain has TRBV7-2 and TRBJ2-1; 7 nucleotides align to TRBD1. The J segment lost 6 bases and the V segment lost 4 bases, leaving 6 bases of the junction unmatched. This CDR3 spans 14 amino acids. Germline V CDR1 and CDR2: SGHTA, FQGNSA. This CDR3 reads CASSSRTGGNEQFF. CDR3 in DNA: TGTGCCAGCAGCTCACGGACAGGAGGCAATGAGCAGTTCTTC.

The chain carries TRBV18 and TRBJ2-2; D perhaps matches TRBD1 (7 bases). CDR1 and CDR2 (germline): KGHSH, LQKENI. V was trimmed by 6 bases and J by 3 bases, leaving 17 bases between them. The CDR3 has 16 amino acids. The CDR3 here is CASSPAGGGDTGELFF. The CDR3 bases are TGTGCCAGCTCCCCAGCCGGAGGGGGCGACACCGGGGAGCTGTTTTTT.

The V gene is TRBV6-5, the J gene TRBJ1-1; 9 bases align to TRBD1. With 7 bases clipped from V and 5 bases from J, the junction kept 8 bases outside the gene matches. The CDR3 is made up of 14 amino acids. Germline V CDR1 and CDR2: MNHEY, SVGAGI. This chain's CDR3 is CASTPGDRETEAFF. CDR3 DNA sequence: TGTGCCAGCACCCCGGGGGACAGGGAAACTGAAGCTTTCTTT.

V and J are TRBV6-4 and TRBJ2-1, with 7 bases that match TRBD1. After removal of 0 bases from V and 1 base from J, the junction contained 3 bases not matched to a gene. This CDR3 spans 16 amino acids. Germline V lookup: CDR1 MRHNA, CDR2 SNTAGT. CDR3 sequence: CASSDSAGGSYNEQFF. In nucleotides, the CDR3 is TGTGCCAGCAGTGACTCGGCAGGGGGTTCCTACAATGAGCAGTTCTTC.

J is TRBJ2-4 and V is TRBV7-2; D is possibly TRBD2 (5 bases). The V end was cut by 1 base, the J end by 6 bases, with 13 bases between. The germline gives CDR1 SGHTA, CDR2 FQGNSA. This CDR3 region has 15 residues. CDR3 coding DNA: TGTGCCAGCAGCTTAGAAGGAGGCGCGAGAAACATTCAGTACTTC. Residues: CASSLEGGARNIQYF.

The rearrangement joins TRBV5-1 to TRBJ1-5, with D uncertain. This CDR3 region has 13 residues. CDR1 is SGHRS and CDR2 is YFSETQ in the germline V gene. The germline V and J ends were trimmed by 0 bases and 2 bases, with 3 bases remaining between them. The CDR3 DNA reads as TGCGCCAGCAGCTTGGTCGGCAATCAGCCCCAGCATTTT. Amino acid sequence: CASSLVGNQPQHF.

This clone has a handful of counts. The J gene is TRBJ1-6, the V gene TRBV7-9; no firm D call. V lost 5 bases, J lost 7 bases, and 12 bases lay in between. CDR1 is SEHNR and CDR2 is FQNEAQ in the germline V gene (reference sequence). This CDR3 contains 14 residues. The CDR3 loop reads CASSPAADNSPLHF. The CDR3 DNA follows: TGTGCCAGCAGCCCCGCGGCCGACAATTCACCCCTCCACTTT.

The J gene is TRBJ1-2, the V gene TRBV7-8; the D is unclear. V gave up 2 bases and J gave up 3 bases, with 13 bases separating them. Germline-derived CDR1 and CDR2 are SGHVS and FQNEAQ. The CDR3 is 15 residues long. This CDR3 reads CASSLRQVHDYGYTF. The CDR3 nucleotides are TGTGCCAGCAGCTTAAGGCAGGTGCATGACTATGGCTACACCTTC.

The CDR3 loop reads CASSFGSGDHTGELFF. The CDR3 DNA follows: TGTGCCAGCAGCTTTGGTAGCGGGGACCACACCGGGGAGCTGTTTTTT. This chain joins TRBV5-4 and TRBJ2-2, with 8 nucleotides matching TRBD2. The germline gives CDR1 SGHNT, CDR2 YYREEE (reference sequence). V shed 2 bases, J shed 3 bases, and the junction held 6 bases outside the gene matches. The CDR3 runs 16 residues.

The sample holds a few counts of this clone. This chain uses TRBV29-1 with TRBJ2-1, with 7 bases identical to TRBD2. The V gene end was trimmed by 7 bases and the J gene end by 9 bases; junction bases not matched to a gene: 18. This CDR3 is 15 amino acids long. Looked up from germline, CDR1 is SQVTM and CDR2 is ANQGSEA. The CDR3 DNA sequence: TGCAGCGCAGCCAATGAGCCTCGGACGGGGGGTGAGCAGTTCTTC. This translates into CSAANEPRTGGEQFF.

The gene calls are TRBV5-1 and TRBJ1-1; D is possibly TRBD1 (6 bases). In germline, CDR1 is SGHRS, CDR2 YFSETQ. The germline V and J ends were trimmed by 2 bases and 1 base, with 21 bases remaining between them. This CDR3 is 18 amino acids long. Here the CDR3 DNA reads TGCGCCAGCAGCTTCGGGGGGGGCGGGGGCCGATCGAACACTGAAGCTTTCTTT. Translating it yields CASSFGGGGGRSNTEAFF.

CDR3 amino acids: CASSSPLAGGIDEQFF. CDR3 nucleotide sequence: TGTGCCAGCAGTTCCCCACTAGCGGGGGGGATCGATGAGCAGTTCTTC. The rearrangement uses TRBV6-5 and TRBJ2-1; 13 bases agree with TRBD2. With 4 bases clipped from V and 8 bases from J, the junction kept 8 bases outside the gene matches. The length of the CDR3 is 16 residues. From germline, CDR1 is MNHEY and CDR2 SVGAGI.

The chain couples TRBV5-4 to TRBJ2-3; TRBD2 matches at 8 bases. This CDR3 spans 14 amino acids. Germline V gene sequence: CDR1 SGHNT, CDR2 YYREEE (reference sequence). Trimming at V came to 4 bases and at J to 5 bases, leaving 6 bases not matched to a gene. As DNA, the CDR3 is TGTGCCAGCAGCCCCCGGGAGGGAAGAGATACGCAGTATTTT. This gives the protein CASSPREGRDTQYF.

The rearrangement uses TRBV5-1 and TRBJ2-1; tentative D call: TRBD2 (6 bases). CDR1 is SGHRS and CDR2 is YFSETQ in the germline V gene. The CDR3 consists of 15 residues. Trimming removed 1 base from V and 6 bases from J, with 14 bases in between. DNA of the CDR3: TGCGCCAGCAGCTTGATCGGGAGCTCGGTCAATGAGCAGTTCTTC. It is translated as CASSLIGSSVNEQFF. Full variable domain (outside the CDR3, taken from reference TRBV5-1 and TRBJ2-1): KAGVTQTPRYLIKTRGQQVTLSCSPISGHRSVSWYQQTPGQGLQFLFEYFSETQRNKGNFPGRFSGRQFSNSRSEMNVSTLELGDSALYLCASSLIGSSVNEQFFGPGTRLTVL.

This chain uses TRBV7-9 with TRBJ2-2; a possible D gene is TRBD2 (6 bases). V lost 5 bases and J 12 bases, leaving 16 bases between the germline ends. Germline CDR1 reads SEHNR; CDR2 reads FQNEAQ (reference sequence). The CDR3 contains 13 residues. The CDR3 sequence: CASSPLGGLQLFF. In DNA form, the CDR3 reads TGTGCCAGCAGCCCGCTTGGGGGACTGCAGCTGTTTTTT.

This chain joins TRBV30 and TRBJ1-1, with TRBD1 matching 7 bases. The trim removed 2 bases at V and 3 bases at J, leaving 9 bases unmatched. CDR3 length: 15 amino acids. Germline V gene lookup returns CDR1 GTSNPN and CDR2 SVGIG (reference sequence). The CDR3 DNA reads TGTGCCTGGAGTAAAAAGGGGGCGCAGGACACTGAAGCTTTCTTT. Translation: CAWSKKGAQDTEAFF.

The V call is TRBV2, the J call TRBJ1-4; 8 nucleotides line up with TRBD1. In germline, CDR1 is SNHLY, CDR2 FYNNEI. Germline trimming cut 6 bases from V and 8 bases from J; bases unmatched to any gene: 11. This CDR3 contains 15 residues. The CDR3 protein is CASRDPGQAGEKLFF. The DNA of the CDR3 is TGTGCCAGCAGGGATCCGGGACAGGCCGGGGAAAAACTGTTTTTT.

The genes are TRBV29-1 and TRBJ2-7; TRBD1 is a possible D gene (6 bases). The CDR3 has 12 residues. Germline V gene data show CDR1 as SQVTM and CDR2 as ANQGSEA. V was shortened by 5 bases and J by 2 bases, with 10 bases between the two germline ends. Written as DNA, the CDR3 is TGCAGCGTTTCAGGGGTCACCTACGAGCAGTACTTC. Translated: CSVSGVTYEQYF.